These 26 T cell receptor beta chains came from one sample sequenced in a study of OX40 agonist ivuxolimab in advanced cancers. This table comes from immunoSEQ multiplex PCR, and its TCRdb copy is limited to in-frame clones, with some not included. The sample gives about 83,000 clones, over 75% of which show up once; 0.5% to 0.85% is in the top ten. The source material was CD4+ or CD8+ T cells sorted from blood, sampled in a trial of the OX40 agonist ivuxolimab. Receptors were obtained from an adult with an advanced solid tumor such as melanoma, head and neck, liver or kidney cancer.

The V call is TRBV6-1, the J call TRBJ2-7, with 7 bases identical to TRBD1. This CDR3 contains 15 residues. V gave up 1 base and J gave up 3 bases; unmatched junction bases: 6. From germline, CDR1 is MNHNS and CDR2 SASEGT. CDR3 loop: CASSEVGQRDYEQYF. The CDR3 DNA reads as TGTGCCAGCAGTGAAGTGGGACAGCGAGACTACGAGCAGTACTTC.

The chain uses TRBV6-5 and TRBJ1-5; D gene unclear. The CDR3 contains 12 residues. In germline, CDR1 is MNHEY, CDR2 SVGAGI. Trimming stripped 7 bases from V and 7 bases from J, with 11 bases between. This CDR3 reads CASNPTGQPQHF. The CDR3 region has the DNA TGTGCCAGCAATCCGACGGGGCAGCCCCAGCATTTT.

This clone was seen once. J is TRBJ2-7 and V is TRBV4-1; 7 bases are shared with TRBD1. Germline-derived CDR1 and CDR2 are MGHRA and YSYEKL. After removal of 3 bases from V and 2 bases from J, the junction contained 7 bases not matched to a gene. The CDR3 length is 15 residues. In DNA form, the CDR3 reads TGCGCCAGCAGCCAGACAGGGATAACCCCCTACGAGCAGTACTTC. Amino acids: CASSQTGITPYEQYF.

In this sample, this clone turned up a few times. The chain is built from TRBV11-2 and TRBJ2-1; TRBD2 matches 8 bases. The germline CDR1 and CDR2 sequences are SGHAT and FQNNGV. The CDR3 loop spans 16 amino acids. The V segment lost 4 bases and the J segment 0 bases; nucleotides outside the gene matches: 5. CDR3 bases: TGTGCCAGCAGCTCCGTAGCGGGGAGCTCCTACAATGAGCAGTTCTTC. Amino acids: CASSSVAGSSYNEQFF.

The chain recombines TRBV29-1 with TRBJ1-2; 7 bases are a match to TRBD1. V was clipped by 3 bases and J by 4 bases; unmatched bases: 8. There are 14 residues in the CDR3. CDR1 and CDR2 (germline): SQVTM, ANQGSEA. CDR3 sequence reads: CSVDGSGGPYGYTF. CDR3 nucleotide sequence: TGCAGCGTTGACGGTTCAGGGGGACCCTATGGCTACACCTTC.

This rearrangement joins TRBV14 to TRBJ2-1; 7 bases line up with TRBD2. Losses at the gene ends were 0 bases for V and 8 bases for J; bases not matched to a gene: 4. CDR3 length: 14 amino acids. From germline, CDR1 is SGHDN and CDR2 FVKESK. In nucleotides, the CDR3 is TGTGCCAGCAGCCAAGAGAGGGAGGGCGATGAGCAGTTCTTC. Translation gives CASSQEREGDEQFF.

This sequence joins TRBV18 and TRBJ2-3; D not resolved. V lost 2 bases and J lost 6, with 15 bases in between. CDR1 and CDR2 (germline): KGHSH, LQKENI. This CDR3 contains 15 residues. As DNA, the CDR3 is TGTGCCAGCTCACCAGAGGTTTCGGCGTGGGATACGCAGTATTTT. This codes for CASSPEVSAWDTQYF.

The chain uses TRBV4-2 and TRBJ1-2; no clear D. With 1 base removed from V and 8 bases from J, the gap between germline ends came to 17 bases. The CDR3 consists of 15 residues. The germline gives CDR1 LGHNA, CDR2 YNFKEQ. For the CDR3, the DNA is TGTGCCAGCAGCCAAGGGACTAGTGTGGTGAGGGGCTACACCTTC. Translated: CASSQGTSVVRGYTF.

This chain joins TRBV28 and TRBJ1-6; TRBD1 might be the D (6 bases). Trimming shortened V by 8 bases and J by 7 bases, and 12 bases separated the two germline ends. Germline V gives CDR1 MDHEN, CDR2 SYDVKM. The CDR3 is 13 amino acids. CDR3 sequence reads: CASLGGINSPLHF. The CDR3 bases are TGTGCCAGCCTTGGGGGCATCAATTCACCCCTCCACTTT.

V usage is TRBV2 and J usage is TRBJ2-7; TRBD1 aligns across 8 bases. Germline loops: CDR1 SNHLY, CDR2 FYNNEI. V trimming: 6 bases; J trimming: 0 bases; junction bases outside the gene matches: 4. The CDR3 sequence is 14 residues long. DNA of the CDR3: TGTGCCAGCAGGGGACAGGAAAGCTCCTACGAGCAGTACTTC. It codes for CASRGQESSYEQYF.

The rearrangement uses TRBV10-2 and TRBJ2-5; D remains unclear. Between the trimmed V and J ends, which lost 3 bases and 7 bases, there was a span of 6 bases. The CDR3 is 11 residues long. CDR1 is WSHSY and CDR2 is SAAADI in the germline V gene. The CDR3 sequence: CASSDDVTQYF. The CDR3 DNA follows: TGCGCCAGCAGTGATGACGTGACCCAGTACTTC.

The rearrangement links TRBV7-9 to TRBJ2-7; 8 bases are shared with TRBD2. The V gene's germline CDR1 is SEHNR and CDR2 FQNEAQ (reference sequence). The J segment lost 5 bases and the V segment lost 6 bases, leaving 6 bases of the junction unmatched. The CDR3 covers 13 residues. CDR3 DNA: TGTGCCAGCAGTCGATTTAGCGGGAACGAGCAGTACTTC. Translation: CASSRFSGNEQYF.

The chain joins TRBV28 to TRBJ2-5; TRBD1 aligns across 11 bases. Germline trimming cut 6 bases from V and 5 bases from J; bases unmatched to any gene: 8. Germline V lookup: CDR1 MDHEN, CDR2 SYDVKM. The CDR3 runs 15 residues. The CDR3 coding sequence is TGTGCCAGCAGCCCTACCGGACAGGGGGCGGAGACCCAGTACTTC. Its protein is CASSPTGQGAETQYF.

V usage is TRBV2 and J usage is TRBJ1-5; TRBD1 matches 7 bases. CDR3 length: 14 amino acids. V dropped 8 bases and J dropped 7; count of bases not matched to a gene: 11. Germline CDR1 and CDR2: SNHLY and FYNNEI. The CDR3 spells CASGLQGSRQPQHF. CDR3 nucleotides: TGTGCCAGCGGGCTACAGGGGTCACGACAGCCCCAGCATTTT.

This chain's CDR3 is CASSLPARDRAVHEQFF. CDR3 DNA: TGCGCCAGCAGTCTCCCCGCGCGGGACAGGGCGGTCCATGAGCAGTTCTTC. This sequence joins TRBV23-1 and TRBJ2-1, with 9 bases fitting TRBD1. TRBV23-1 is an ORF; its function is uncertain. The trim removed 4 bases at V and 8 bases at J, leaving 15 bases unmatched. This CDR3 comprises 17 residues.

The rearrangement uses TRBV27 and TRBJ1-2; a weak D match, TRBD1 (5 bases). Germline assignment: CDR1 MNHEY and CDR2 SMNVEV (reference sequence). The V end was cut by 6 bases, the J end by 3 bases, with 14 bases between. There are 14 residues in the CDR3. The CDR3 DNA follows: TGTGCCAGCAGCCGCCAGGGCAGCTACTATGGCTACACCTTC. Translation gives CASSRQGSYYGYTF.

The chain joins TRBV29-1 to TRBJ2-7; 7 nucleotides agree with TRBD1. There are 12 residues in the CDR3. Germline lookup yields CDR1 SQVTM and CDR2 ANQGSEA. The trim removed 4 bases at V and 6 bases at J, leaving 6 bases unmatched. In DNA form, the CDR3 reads TGCAGCGTTGGAGGGGGCCACGGCGAGCAGTACTTC. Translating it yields CSVGGGHGEQYF.

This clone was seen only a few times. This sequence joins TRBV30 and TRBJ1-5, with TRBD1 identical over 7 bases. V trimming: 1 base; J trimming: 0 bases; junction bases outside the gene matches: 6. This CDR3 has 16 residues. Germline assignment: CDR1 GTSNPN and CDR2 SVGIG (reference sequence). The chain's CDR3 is CAWSGAQGYSNQPQHF. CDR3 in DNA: TGTGCCTGGAGTGGAGCACAGGGGTATAGCAATCAGCCCCAGCATTTT.

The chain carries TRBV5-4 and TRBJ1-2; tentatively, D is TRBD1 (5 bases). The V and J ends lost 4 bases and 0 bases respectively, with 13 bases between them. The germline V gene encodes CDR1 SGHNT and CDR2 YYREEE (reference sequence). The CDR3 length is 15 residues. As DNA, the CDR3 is TGTGCCAGCAGCATTTGGGACGTACCTAACTATGGCTACACCTTC. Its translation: CASSIWDVPNYGYTF.

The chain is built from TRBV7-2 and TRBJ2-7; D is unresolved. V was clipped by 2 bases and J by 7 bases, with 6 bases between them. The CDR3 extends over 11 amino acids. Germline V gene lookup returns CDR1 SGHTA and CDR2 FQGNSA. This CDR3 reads CASSLRAEQYF. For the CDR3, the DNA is TGTGCCAGCAGCTTAAGGGCAGAGCAGTACTTC.

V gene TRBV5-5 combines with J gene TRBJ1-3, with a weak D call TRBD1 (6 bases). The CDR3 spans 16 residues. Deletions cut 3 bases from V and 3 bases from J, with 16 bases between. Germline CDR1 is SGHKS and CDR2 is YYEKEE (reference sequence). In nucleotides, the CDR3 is TGTGCCAGCAGCTACAGGGTAACCCAGGGTGGAAACACCATATATTTT. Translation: CASSYRVTQGGNTIYF.

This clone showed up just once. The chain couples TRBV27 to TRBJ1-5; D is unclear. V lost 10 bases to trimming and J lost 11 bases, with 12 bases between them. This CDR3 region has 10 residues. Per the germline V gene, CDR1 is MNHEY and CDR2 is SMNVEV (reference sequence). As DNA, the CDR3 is TGTGCCACCCGAGCCTGGGCCCAGCATTTT. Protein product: CATRAWAQHF.

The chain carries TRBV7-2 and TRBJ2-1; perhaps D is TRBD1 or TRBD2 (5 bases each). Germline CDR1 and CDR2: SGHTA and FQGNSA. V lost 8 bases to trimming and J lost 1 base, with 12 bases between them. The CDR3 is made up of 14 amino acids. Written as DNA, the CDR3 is TGTGCCAGCCACGGGACGGCTTCCTACAATGAGCAGTTCTTC. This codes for CASHGTASYNEQFF.

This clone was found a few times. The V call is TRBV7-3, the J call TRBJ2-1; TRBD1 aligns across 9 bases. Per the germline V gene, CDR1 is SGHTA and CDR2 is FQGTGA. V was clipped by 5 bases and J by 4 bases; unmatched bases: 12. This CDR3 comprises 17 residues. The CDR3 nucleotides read TGTGCCAGCAGCCAGTTTGGGCGACAGGGGGGTTACAATGAGCAGTTCTTC. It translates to CASSQFGRQGGYNEQFF.

CDR3 coding DNA: TGTGCCAGCAGCCCCCGAAGGGGTTACGAGCAGTACTTC. Translated: CASSPRRGYEQYF. The genes are TRBV11-1 and TRBJ2-7, with D possibly being TRBD1 (5 bases). The ends were cut back, 5 bases at V and 4 bases at J, with 12 bases in the middle. The germline V gene has CDR1 SGHAT and CDR2 FQDESV (reference sequence). CDR3 length: 13 amino acids.

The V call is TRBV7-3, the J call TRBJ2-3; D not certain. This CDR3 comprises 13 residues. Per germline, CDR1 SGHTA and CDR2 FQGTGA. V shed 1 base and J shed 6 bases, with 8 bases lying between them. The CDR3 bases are TGTGCCAGCAGCTTAATCCGGTCGGATACGCAGTATTTT. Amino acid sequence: CASSLIRSDTQYF.